This T cell receptor beta chain comes out of a study of T cells in Graves' hyperthyroidism and ophthalmopathy. Overall study context: It was at initial diagnosis, before any treatment, that peripheral blood was collected.

The TCR beta CDR3 regions underwent amplification using RNA transcripts as the source. First-round RT-PCR of the TCR CDR3 relied on the HTBI primer set. Using its own MiXCR run on the multiplex PCR reads, TCRdb lists one record per CDR3 protein. The sample contains approximately 610,000 distinct CDR3 sequences, around 15% of which appear only once. Study conclusions and caveats: Before onset, by a median of about seven months, the model predicted ophthalmopathy. The authors' 13 V-J model separated ophthalmopathy from stable hyperthyroidism.

Ophthalmopathy cases scored 3 or more on the Clinical Activity Score and 4 or more on NOSPECS grade, with duration below 3 months. Trimming took 0 bases from V and 4 from J, leaving 12 bases between them. In germline, CDR1 is MNHEY, CDR2 SVGAGI. The length of the CDR3 is 15 residues. In the case of this clonotype: Its specificity is not known.

The chain has TRBV6-5 and TRBJ2-5, with D possibly matching TRBD2 (7 bases). The TCR comes from a woman between 40 and 55 years old with Graves' ophthalmopathy. The sequencing input was blood. The chain's CDR3 is CASSYSRGAGETQYF. The CDR3 DNA reads as TGTGCCAGCAGTTACTCCCGGGGGGCTGGAGAGACCCAGTACTTC.